Below, 8 T cell receptor beta chains from the same sample are listed, as sequenced in a study of T cell changes during pregnancy in multiple sclerosis. Measured with immunoSEQ multiplex PCR; TCRdb has only the in-frame clones, and not every one. The sample shows about 36,000 clones, 75% to 90% of them seen only once. This specimen was CD8+ T cells from peripheral blood mononuclear cells, taken in the third trimester of pregnancy. The source is a female donor with multiple sclerosis, enrolled in a pregnancy study.

J is TRBJ1-1 and V is TRBV5-3; D is unclear. TRBV5-3 is an ORF for which the function is uncertain. This CDR3 contains 11 residues. Between the trimmed V and J ends, which lost 2 bases and 11 bases, there was a span of 10 bases. CDR3 coding DNA: TGTGCCAGAAGCTTATGGAGGGTTGCTTTCTTT. Translated: CARSLWRVAFF.

The V gene is TRBV4-2, the J gene TRBJ1-4, with 10 nucleotides matching TRBD1. CDR3 length: 16 residues. V shed 1 base, J shed 7 bases, and the junction held 6 bases outside the gene matches. Germline CDR1 LGHNA, CDR2 YNFKEQ. CDR3 DNA: TGTGCCAGCAGCCAAGGAGAAGGGACAGGGGCTGAAAAACTGTTTTTT. It is translated as CASSQGEGTGAEKLFF.

V is TRBV30 and J is TRBJ1-1, with 9 bases that match TRBD1. CDR1 is GTSNPN, CDR2 SVGIG, per germline (reference sequence). CDR3 length: 14 amino acids. Losses at the gene ends were 2 bases for V and 5 bases for J; bases not matched to a gene: 6. The CDR3 spells CAWSTGQGRTEAFF. The DNA of the CDR3 is TGTGCCTGGAGTACGGGACAGGGAAGGACTGAAGCTTTCTTT.

The chain employs TRBV9 and TRBJ2-1; 9 bases are shared with TRBD2. Germline lookup yields CDR1 SGDLS and CDR2 YYNGEE. The CDR3 has 18 residues. V was clipped by 3 bases and J by 0 bases; unmatched bases: 10. In DNA, the CDR3 is TGTGCCAGCAGCGGGGGGCCAGCGGGGGGCGTCTCCTACAATGAGCAGTTCTTC. Its translation: CASSGGPAGGVSYNEQFF. The full variable domain, with the rest looked up from reference TRBV9 and TRBJ2-1, is DSGVTQTPKHLITATGQRVTLRCSPRSGDLSVYWYQQSLDQGLQFLIQYYNGEERAKGNILERFSAQQFPDLHSELNLSSLELGDSALYFCASSGGPAGGVSYNEQFFGPGTRLTVL.

The rearrangement uses TRBV13 and TRBJ1-2; TRBD1 agrees at 8 bases. CDR3 length equals 14 residues. Per the germline V gene, CDR1 is PRHDT and CDR2 is FYEKMQ (reference sequence). With V trimmed by 5 bases and J by 4 bases, 6 bases remained unmatched. CDR3 sequence reads: CASSQRQGIYGYTF. The CDR3 DNA is TGTGCCAGCAGCCAAAGACAGGGGATCTATGGCTACACCTTC.

As DNA, the CDR3 is TGTGCCAGCAGCCCCCCAGGGGGCGACGGTGGCTACACCTTC. It specifies CASSPPGGDGGYTF. The chain is built from TRBV7-9 and TRBJ1-2; 8 bases match TRBD1. Germline loops: CDR1 SEHNR, CDR2 FQNEAQ (reference sequence). Trimming removed 5 bases from V and 7 bases from J; junction bases left unmatched: 9. CDR3 length: 14 amino acids.

This sequence joins TRBV5-6 and TRBJ2-1, with a weak D call TRBD1 (5 bases). Per germline, CDR1 SGHDT and CDR2 YYEEEE. Trimming took off 4 bases at V and 3 bases at J, with 14 bases between the two ends. The CDR3 covers 15 residues. The CDR3 DNA sequence: TGTGCCAGCAGCCCCAGGGCGTTCCTCTACAATGAGCAGTTCTTC. The encoded protein is CASSPRAFLYNEQFF.

The chain carries TRBV9 and TRBJ2-7; D is undetermined. Trimming stripped 0 bases from V and 0 bases from J, with 13 bases between. CDR1 SGDLS and CDR2 YYNGEE come from the germline V gene. The CDR3 has 16 amino acids. The CDR3 spells CASSVVPGVSSYEQYF. The CDR3 DNA sequence: TGTGCCAGCAGCGTAGTTCCGGGTGTAAGCTCCTACGAGCAGTACTTC.